The 10 T cell receptor beta chains given below trace back to one sample, sequenced in a study of blood T cell repertoires in COVID-19. The data were produced by immunoSEQ multiplex PCR, yet TCRdb's version contains in-frame clones alone and is incomplete. This repertoire shows tens of thousands of clones, around four fifths found once; its top ten account for around 5%. The sample taken for sequencing was peripheral blood. The receptors come from a man aged 45 to 65 with active COVID-19.

This clone was counted once. The chain has TRBV7-9 and TRBJ1-1, with 7 bases fitting TRBD1. Germline loops: CDR1 SEHNR, CDR2 FQNEAQ (reference sequence). Trimming removed 0 bases from V and 3 bases from J; junction bases left unmatched: 4. The CDR3 extends over 15 amino acids. This CDR3 reads CASSLAGGPYTEAFF. CDR3 coding DNA: TGTGCCAGCAGCTTAGCAGGGGGCCCCTACACTGAAGCTTTCTTT.

This clone was detected a few times. The chain uses TRBV14 and TRBJ2-4; 11 bases align to TRBD2. Germline V gene data show CDR1 as SGHDN and CDR2 as FVKESK. The CDR3 contains 15 residues. V shed 4 bases, J shed 2 bases, and the junction held 1 base outside the gene matches. The CDR3 protein is CASSPSGGSKNIQYF. The CDR3 DNA reads TGTGCCAGCAGCCCTAGCGGGGGGTCCAAAAACATTCAGTACTTC.

The CDR3, as DNA: TGTGCCAGTAATCGATACAGGGGGAACACTGAAGCTTTCTTT. This codes for CASNRYRGNTEAFF. The chain combines TRBV19 with TRBJ1-1; 7 nucleotides align to TRBD1. This CDR3 spans 14 amino acids. Germline CDR1 is LNHDA and CDR2 is SQIVND (reference sequence). V shed 7 bases and J 1 base; nucleotides not matched to a gene: 6.

The chain uses TRBV7-9 and TRBJ1-5; D may be TRBD1 (6 bases). From germline, CDR1 is SEHNR and CDR2 FQNEAQ (reference sequence). V dropped 1 base and J dropped 2 bases, with 9 bases sitting between them. CDR3 length: 15 residues. CDR3 sequence: CASSLGPGGNQPQHF. CDR3 DNA: TGTGCCAGCAGCTTAGGGCCAGGGGGCAATCAGCCCCAGCATTTT. Full variable domain (outside the CDR3, taken from reference TRBV7-9 and TRBJ1-5): DTGVSQNPRHKITKRGQNVTFRCDPISEHNRLYWYRQTLGQGPEFLTYFQNEAQLEKSRLLSDRFSAERPKGSFSTLEIQRTEQGDSAMYLCASSLGPGGNQPQHFGDGTRLSIL.

The chain joins TRBV4-1 to TRBJ1-2; 7 bases are a match to TRBD1. Germline V gene lookup returns CDR1 MGHRA and CDR2 YSYEKL. The CDR3 contains 17 residues. After removal of 0 bases from V and 2 bases from J, the junction contained 9 bases not matched to a gene. For the CDR3, the DNA is TGCGCCAGCAGCCAAGAGGCGGCAGGGGGGCTGAACTATGGCTACACCTTC. This translates into CASSQEAAGGLNYGYTF.

The chain is built from TRBV6-2 or TRBV6-3 and TRBJ2-1; the match to TRBD2 covers 8 bases. This CDR3 spans 15 amino acids. Germline values: CDR1 MNHEY, CDR2 SVGEGT. After removal of 6 bases from V and 3 bases from J, the junction contained 7 bases not matched to a gene. CDR3 coding DNA: TGTGCCAGCAGGCCTATAGCGGGACGCTACAATGAGCAGTTCTTC. Protein: CASRPIAGRYNEQFF.

This clone was seen a few times. The genes are TRBV6-2 or TRBV6-3 and TRBJ2-7; 7 nucleotides line up with TRBD1. CDR3 length: 15 residues. Germline V CDR1 and CDR2: MNHEY, SVGEGT. V lost 2 bases to trimming and J lost 6 bases; unmatched junction nucleotides: 10. The CDR3 loop is CASSYGETGPVEQYF. CDR3 sequence (DNA): TGTGCCAGCAGTTACGGGGAGACAGGGCCGGTCGAGCAGTACTTC.

The V gene is TRBV19, the J gene TRBJ2-3; possibly TRBD2 for D (6 bases). From germline, CDR1 is LNHDA and CDR2 SQIVND (reference sequence). The CDR3 has 14 residues. V shed 7 bases and J shed 1 base, with 12 bases lying between them. DNA for the CDR3: TGTGCCAGTATGGGGTGGGAGGGCACAGATACGCAGTATTTT. This codes for CASMGWEGTDTQYF.

The chain has TRBV5-1 and TRBJ2-5, with 11 bases aligning to TRBD2. This CDR3 is built from 16 residues. Per the germline V gene, CDR1 is SGHRS and CDR2 is YFSETQ. V lost 0 bases to trimming and J lost 1 base; unmatched junction nucleotides: 2. The CDR3 nucleotides read TGCGCCAGCAGCTTGGAGCTAGCGGGGGGCCAAGAGACCCAGTACTTC. This translates into CASSLELAGGQETQYF.

On this clone: The junction does not match germline at one end; this may be a read error. V and J are TRBV18 and TRBJ1-6; 7 bases fit TRBD1. The CDR3 contains 16 residues. Germline CDR1 is KGHSH and CDR2 is LQKENI. The CDR3 reads CASSPLVRGSDSPPHF. The CDR3 nucleotides read TGTGCCAGCTCACCACTGGTCAGGGGGTCCGATTCACCCCCCCACTTT.